This is a list of T cell receptor beta chains from one sample in a study of T cell responses to AZD1222 COVID-19 vaccine. Using immunoSEQ multiplex PCR, the repertoire was profiled, and TCRdb retains in-frame clones only, with some absent. The table lists about 150,000 clones, approximately 90% of them singletons, with 3% to 3.5% in the top ten. The sequencing here drew on peripheral blood, taken on day 0 of AZD1222 vaccination. The source is an adult in good health. Both conserved end residues are part of each CDR3. Fields, in order: V gene, J gene, clone size, D gene, CDR3 protein, CDR3 DNA. D genes are given only for firm matches. Clone size is shown for a subset of rows, as once, few, many or a class of expanded clone.

>TRBV6-1|TRBJ1-1|once|-
CASSEMRHGVNTEAFF
TGTGCCAGCAGTGAAATGCGCCACGGGGTGAACACTGAAGCTTTCTTT
>TRBV2|TRBJ1-1|few|-
CASRSTQGTEAFF
TGTGCCAGCAGGAGTACCCAAGGCACTGAAGCTTTCTTT
>TRBV24-1|TRBJ1-2|-|TRBD1
CATSHGQGGYGYTF
TGTGCCACCAGCCATGGACAGGGTGGCTATGGCTACACCTTC
>TRBV28|TRBJ2-7|few|-
CASSFAGESSYEQYF
TGTGCCAGCAGTTTCGCCGGGGAAAGCTCCTACGAGCAGTACTTC
>TRBV6-5|TRBJ1-1|-|TRBD1
CASSPRQGYTEAFF
TGTGCCAGCAGTCCCCGACAGGGATACACTGAAGCTTTCTTT
>TRBV5-8|TRBJ1-4|once|-
CASSPRHRLNEKLFF
TGTGCCAGCAGCCCGAGACACAGGCTAAATGAAAAACTGTTTTTT
>TRBV7-2|TRBJ2-1|once|TRBD1
CASSTRGQAPSYNEQFF
TGTGCCAGCAGCACCAGGGGACAGGCCCCCTCCTACAATGAGCAGTTCTTC
>TRBV6-5|TRBJ1-1|-|-
CASSYLQGNTEAFF
TGTGCCAGCAGTTACTTACAGGGTAACACTGAAGCTTTCTTT
>TRBV5-1|TRBJ2-7|-|TRBD1
CASTQGQGAPEQYF
TGCGCCAGCACCCAGGGACAGGGGGCCCCCGAGCAGTACTTC
>TRBV5-1|TRBJ1-1|-|-
CASSADGKGEAFF
TGCGCCAGCAGCGCCGACGGAAAAGGTGAAGCTTTCTTT